One and the same sample provided the 4 T cell receptor beta chains below, sequenced in a study of blood T cell repertoires in COVID-19. Assay used: immunoSEQ multiplex PCR; TCRdb lists only in-frame clones, some missing. Counted here are 250,000 or so clones, about 85% occurring once; the ten biggest clones make up just over 6.5%. The source material was PBMCs or T cells enriched from blood (not recorded which). The receptor source for this set is a woman aged 45-60 years who had been exposed to COVID-19.

The table lists this clone with a few counts. The rearrangement links TRBV6-2 or TRBV6-3 to TRBJ2-2, with D possibly being TRBD2 (5 bases). V lost 4 bases and J 3 bases, leaving 18 bases between the germline ends. Germline assignment: CDR1 MNHEY and CDR2 SVGEGT. The CDR3 is 17 amino acids. The CDR3 region has the DNA TGTGCCAGCAGTTCTCCCCTGAAGGGCGGGTACACCGGGGAGCTGTTTTTT. It encodes CASSSPLKGGYTGELFF.

V gene TRBV5-1 combines with J gene TRBJ2-5; 8 bases line up with TRBD2. The length of the CDR3 is 15 residues. V gave up 10 bases and J gave up 3 bases; unmatched junction bases: 14. Per germline, CDR1 SGHRS and CDR2 YFSETQ. In nucleotides, the CDR3 is TGCGCCTCCGGCGACGCGGGGGGACGGAAAGAGACCCAGTACTTC. As protein: CASGDAGGRKETQYF.

The rearrangement links TRBV19 to TRBJ1-1; D unresolved. V lost 3 bases to trimming and J lost 1 base, with 12 bases between them. This CDR3 is 15 amino acids long. CDR1 and CDR2 from the germline V gene are LNHDA and SQIVND (reference sequence). The CDR3 loop reads CASSILGLTNTEAFF. The CDR3 region has the DNA TGTGCCAGTAGTATTCTTGGGCTTACGAACACTGAAGCTTTCTTT.

The rearrangement uses TRBV11-2 and TRBJ2-1, with TRBD1 identical over 9 bases. Germline V gives CDR1 SGHAT, CDR2 FQNNGV. Trimming cost V 7 bases and J 1 base; bases outside gene matches: 5. The CDR3 contains 15 residues. CDR3 sequence (DNA): TGTGCCAGCACCACGGGGACAGGGTCCTACAATGAGCAGTTCTTC. Its translation: CASTTGTGSYNEQFF.